The next 8 T cell receptor beta chains were all read from a single sample in a study of T-cell memory formation after mild COVID-19. Via MiXCR, TCRdb re-called the 5' RACE reads, giving one row per CDR3 protein. The sample yields 530,000 or so distinct CDR3 sequences, 17% seen once. Sequencing was performed on PBMCs or a T cell subset sorted from them (not recorded which). Receptors originate from an adult woman who had mild COVID-19 (a few samples of this study predate the infection). Cell type and time point are not known.

The chain joins TRBV6-5 to TRBJ2-7; D is ambiguous. CDR1 and CDR2 from the germline V gene are MNHEY and SVGAGI. CDR3 size: 11 residues. The V end lost 8 bases, the J end lost 6 bases, and 11 bases lay between the germline ends. The CDR3 here is CASRVSSEQYF. CDR3 coding DNA: TGTGCCAGCCGGGTATCCAGCGAGCAGTACTTC.

The count of this clonotype is one. This chain links TRBV7-2 with TRBJ1-4, with D unclear. Between the trimmed V and J ends, which lost 5 bases and 4 bases, there was a span of 14 bases. Germline V gene data show CDR1 as SGHTA and CDR2 as FQGNSA. This CDR3 is built from 15 residues. The CDR3 DNA is TGTGCCAGCAGCCTCCAGAGGGCCCATAATGAAAAACTGTTTTTT. It specifies CASSLQRAHNEKLFF. Based on the CDR3 plus reference TRBV7-2 and TRBJ1-4, the full variable domain is GAGVSQSPSNKVTEKGKDVELRCDPISGHTALYWYRQSLGQGLEFLIYFQGNSAPDKSGLPSDRFSAERTGGSVSTLTIQRTQQEDSAVYLCASSLQRAHNEKLFFGSGTQLSVL.

For the CDR3, the DNA is TGTGCCAGCAGCCCTCGAGAGCGACCTCACAATGAGCAGTTCTTC. It codes for CASSPRERPHNEQFF. The chain uses TRBV7-3 and TRBJ2-1; D not certain. The CDR3 consists of 15 residues. Germline values: CDR1 SGHTA, CDR2 FQGTGA. V was pared by 5 bases and J by 5 bases, with 16 bases between.

This clonotype was seen repeatedly, ten times or more. The chain joins TRBV7-6 to TRBJ2-1, with D perhaps TRBD1 (6 bases). Looked up from germline, CDR1 is SGHVS and CDR2 is FNYEAQ. V lost 5 bases to trimming and J lost 5 bases, with 19 bases between them. The CDR3 length is 16 residues. CDR3: CASSLGRGDWNNEQFF. For the CDR3, the DNA is TGTGCCAGCAGCCTAGGCAGGGGCGATTGGAACAATGAGCAGTTCTTC.

The chain joins TRBV19 to TRBJ2-7; perhaps TRBD2 as D (6 bases). This CDR3 has 14 residues. With 5 bases removed from V and 4 bases from J, the gap between germline ends came to 15 bases. Germline-derived CDR1 and CDR2 are LNHDA and SQIVND (reference sequence). For the CDR3, the DNA is TGTGCCAGTAGTTCGGACGGAGGGAAATACGAGCAGTACTTC. It yields the protein CASSSDGGKYEQYF.

This clonotype has just a few counts. The CDR3 is CASSPIGGSSYEQYF. The CDR3 DNA reads as TGTGCCAGCAGCCCTATAGGGGGAAGCTCCTACGAGCAGTACTTC. The chain carries TRBV9 and TRBJ2-7; a possible D gene is TRBD1 (6 bases). The germline V and J ends were trimmed by 4 bases and 0 bases, with 14 bases remaining between them. The CDR3 covers 15 residues. The germline V gene has CDR1 SGDLS and CDR2 YYNGEE.

V is TRBV7-8 and J is TRBJ2-6, with D possibly called TRBD1 or TRBD2 (6 bases each). CDR3 size: 17 residues. Germline CDR1 SGHVS, CDR2 FQNEAQ. Trimming shortened V by 1 base and J by 2 bases, and 12 bases separated the two germline ends. The CDR3 DNA follows: TGTGCCAGCAGCTTAGTAGGGGGGCGGGCTGGGGCCAACGTCCTGACTTTC. Translating gives CASSLVGGRAGANVLTF.

The genes are TRBV5-1 and TRBJ1-4; the D gene is possibly TRBD1 (5 bases). The CDR3 is 15 amino acids. Germline assignment: CDR1 SGHRS and CDR2 YFSETQ. Trimming pared 3 bases from V and 8 bases from J, leaving 17 bases between. The CDR3 sequence: CASSSGVGGVEKLFF. In DNA form, the CDR3 reads TGCGCCAGCAGCTCGGGAGTCGGGGGTGTAGAAAAACTGTTTTTT. The full variable domain, its missing parts supplied by reference TRBV5-1 and TRBJ1-4, is KAGVTQTPRYLIKTRGQQVTLSCSPISGHRSVSWYQQTPGQGLQFLFEYFSETQRNKGNFPGRFSGRQFSNSRSEMNVSTLELGDSALYLCASSSGVGGVEKLFFGSGTQLSVL.